The 24 T cell receptor beta chains given below trace back to one sample, sequenced in a study of OX40 agonist ivuxolimab in advanced cancers. Produced via immunoSEQ multiplex PCR; TCRdb's table is partial and in-frame only. The table includes approximately 64,000 clones, more than 80% detected once. This specimen was CD4+ or CD8+ T cells sorted from blood, taken in a trial of the OX40 agonist ivuxolimab. Receptors were obtained from an adult with an advanced solid tumor such as melanoma, head and neck, liver or kidney cancer.

A single count supports this clone. The V and J genes are TRBV7-2 and TRBJ1-4; no clear D. This CDR3 has 15 amino acids. Germline assignment: CDR1 SGHTA and CDR2 FQGNSA. V shed 5 bases and J shed 5 bases, with 15 bases lying between them. This CDR3 is CASSPRGLVNEKLFF. In nucleotides, the CDR3 is TGTGCCAGCAGCCCCAGAGGATTGGTGAATGAAAAACTGTTTTTT.

To note about this clone: A read error is likely here: a far larger clone is one base away. The sample holds other DNA sequences that translate to the same CDR3. The chain uses TRBV5-1 and TRBJ1-2; 8 nucleotides agree with TRBD1. Germline trimming cut 0 bases from V and 2 bases from J; bases unmatched to any gene: 3. Germline V gene sequence: CDR1 SGHRS, CDR2 YFSETQ. This CDR3 has 15 residues. The CDR3 DNA follows: TGCGCCAGCAGCTTGGGGGACAGGACCAACTATGGCTACACCTTC. It codes for CASSLGDRTNYGYTF.

This chain connects TRBV6-6 to TRBJ1-5, with 7 bases matching TRBD1. There are 13 residues in the CDR3. CDR1 and CDR2 (germline): MNHNY, SVGAGI (reference sequence). Losses at the gene ends were 7 bases for V and 6 bases for J; bases not matched to a gene: 6. The CDR3 DNA sequence: TGTGCCAGCAAAACAGGGGAGAGTCAGCCCCAGCATTTT. It translates to CASKTGESQPQHF.

This clone has only a few counts. DNA of the CDR3: TGCGCCAGCAGTGGACTTGCCTTCTACAATGAGCAGTTCTTC. It yields the protein CASSGLAFYNEQFF. The V call is TRBV10-2, the J call TRBJ2-1; D is unclear. The V gene's germline CDR1 is WSHSY and CDR2 SAAADI. This CDR3 region has 14 residues. The V and J ends lost 4 bases and 3 bases respectively, with 10 bases between them.

The rearrangement links TRBV11-2 to TRBJ2-7; the D gene is possibly TRBD1 (6 bases). The ends were cut back, 0 bases at V and 3 bases at J, with 12 bases in the middle. The CDR3 is made up of 15 amino acids. CDR1 and CDR2 (germline): SGHAT, FQNNGV. This CDR3 is CASSLDRGVLYEQYF. CDR3 nucleotides: TGTGCCAGCAGCTTAGACAGGGGAGTCCTCTACGAGCAGTACTTC.

V is TRBV27 and J is TRBJ2-5, with D possibly matching TRBD2 (5 bases). This CDR3 contains 13 residues. CDR1 MNHEY and CDR2 SMNVEV come from the germline V gene (reference sequence). V gave up 3 bases and J gave up 1 base, with 6 bases separating them. Here the CDR3 DNA reads TGTGCCAGCAGTTTGACTATCCAAGAGACCCAGTACTTC. This gives the protein CASSLTIQETQYF.

This sequence joins TRBV6-5 and TRBJ1-1; D is unclear. Germline V gene sequence: CDR1 MNHEY, CDR2 SVGAGI. The ends were cut back, 1 base at V and 3 bases at J, with 6 bases in the middle. This CDR3 has 13 residues. In nucleotides, the CDR3 is TGTGCCAGCAGTTACTTGGCCCACACTGAAGCTTTCTTT. As protein: CASSYLAHTEAFF.

The rearrangement joins TRBV11-3 to TRBJ2-2; D is possibly TRBD2 (5 bases). V lost 1 base and J lost 4, with 7 bases in between. CDR3 length: 14 amino acids. The germline CDR1 and CDR2 sequences are SGHNT and YENEEA. CDR3 nucleotide sequence: TGTGCCAGCAGCTTAGCCCGGGGCACCGGGGAGCTGTTTTTT. Protein sequence: CASSLARGTGELFF.

The V gene is TRBV6-5, the J gene TRBJ1-1; 8 nucleotides agree with TRBD1. CDR1 and CDR2 from the germline V gene are MNHEY and SVGAGI. The V and J ends lost 7 bases and 1 base, in that order; junction bases with no gene match: 5. The length of the CDR3 is 14 residues. The CDR3, as DNA: TGTGCCAGCACCCCGACAGGGGCGAACACTGAAGCTTTCTTT. This encodes CASTPTGANTEAFF.

The chain is built from TRBV18 and TRBJ1-5; D is possibly TRBD1 (5 bases). CDR3 size: 14 residues. Per the germline V gene, CDR1 is KGHSH and CDR2 is LQKENI. With 5 bases removed from V and 5 bases from J, the gap between germline ends came to 13 bases. The CDR3 loop reads CASSGTVTDQPQHF. The CDR3 region has the DNA TGTGCCAGCTCAGGGACGGTGACCGATCAGCCCCAGCATTTT.

Only a few counts were recorded for this clone. The J gene is TRBJ1-6, the V gene TRBV2; a possible D gene is TRBD1 (6 bases). Germline assignment: CDR1 SNHLY and CDR2 FYNNEI. V lost 1 base and J 8 bases, leaving 12 bases between the germline ends. The CDR3 spans 15 residues. The CDR3 bases are TGTGCCAGCAGTGAAGTGGGGGGCCGGTATTCACCCCTCCACTTT. Amino acids: CASSEVGGRYSPLHF.

CDR3 DNA: TGCGCCAGCAGCTTAGAAACAGGCCGGCTGAAAGAAAAACTGTTTTTT. It specifies CASSLETGRLKEKLFF. This sequence joins TRBV5-1 and TRBJ1-4; the D gene is possibly TRBD1 (5 bases). V shed 2 bases and J shed 8 bases, with 19 bases lying between them. The CDR3 sequence is 16 residues long. In germline, CDR1 is SGHRS, CDR2 YFSETQ. Based on the CDR3 plus reference TRBV5-1 and TRBJ1-4, the full variable domain is KAGVTQTPRYLIKTRGQQVTLSCSPISGHRSVSWYQQTPGQGLQFLFEYFSETQRNKGNFPGRFSGRQFSNSRSEMNVSTLELGDSALYLCASSLETGRLKEKLFFGSGTQLSVL.

This chain joins TRBV7-2 and TRBJ1-2; TRBD1 agrees at 9 bases. Germline V gene sequence: CDR1 SGHTA, CDR2 FQGNSA. The V segment lost 5 bases and the J segment 4 bases; nucleotides outside the gene matches: 11. The CDR3 is made up of 16 amino acids. CDR3 amino acids: CASSPTTGGGSYGYTF. Written as DNA, the CDR3 is TGTGCCAGCAGCCCGACTACAGGGGGCGGGAGCTATGGCTACACCTTC.

The chain uses TRBV5-8 and TRBJ1-5, with 7 nucleotides matching TRBD1. V shed 3 bases, J shed 5 bases, and the junction held 2 bases outside the gene matches. The CDR3 sequence is 13 residues long. CDR1 is SGHTS, CDR2 YDEGEE, per germline. CDR3 loop: CASSSRGDQPQHF. For the CDR3, the DNA is TGTGCCAGCAGCTCCAGGGGGGATCAGCCCCAGCATTTT.

A single count supports this clone. V usage is TRBV7-6 and J usage is TRBJ2-5; D is uncertain. Germline V gene sequence: CDR1 SGHVS, CDR2 FNYEAQ. The CDR3 consists of 12 residues. The V and J ends lost 5 bases and 0 bases respectively, with 4 bases between them. CDR3 bases: TGTGCCAGCAGCGCCCACCAAGAGACCCAGTACTTC. Residues: CASSAHQETQYF.

The gene calls are TRBV7-2 and TRBJ2-3; a possible D gene is TRBD2 (5 bases). This CDR3 is built from 17 residues. Per germline, CDR1 SGHTA and CDR2 FQGNSA. With 0 bases removed from V and 1 base from J, the gap between germline ends came to 14 bases. CDR3 nucleotide sequence: TGTGCCAGCAGCTTAGCGAAGGACTCCTCCGGCACAGATACGCAGTATTTT. It specifies CASSLAKDSSGTDTQYF.

V usage is TRBV6-1 and J usage is TRBJ2-4; 8 bases fit TRBD1. V was clipped by 6 bases and J by 4 bases; unmatched bases: 2. The CDR3 is 13 residues long. Germline values: CDR1 MNHNS, CDR2 SASEGT. CDR3 coding DNA: TGTGCCAGCAGGGACAGGGAAAAAAACATTCAGTACTTC. Translated, it gives CASRDREKNIQYF.

The chain is built from TRBV5-6 and TRBJ2-5; a possible D gene is TRBD1 (6 bases). V gave up 7 bases and J gave up 3 bases, with 13 bases separating them. The germline V gene encodes CDR1 SGHDT and CDR2 YYEEEE. The length of the CDR3 is 13 residues. The CDR3 protein is CASVGAGEETQYF. The CDR3 DNA reads as TGTGCCAGCGTCGGTGCAGGGGAAGAGACCCAGTACTTC. Full variable domain (missing parts from reference TRBV5-6 and TRBJ2-5): DAGVTQSPTHLIKTRGQQVTLRCSPKSGHDTVSWYQQALGQGPQFIFQYYEEEERQRGNFPDRFSGHQFPNYSSELNVNALLLGDSALYLCASVGAGEETQYFGPGTRLLVL.

The J gene is TRBJ2-6, the V gene TRBV4-3, with TRBD1 matching 8 bases. This CDR3 spans 19 amino acids. V was pared by 4 bases and J by 2 bases, with 13 bases of the junction left unmatched. Germline CDR1 reads LGHNA; CDR2 reads YSLEER. This chain's CDR3 is CASSLEPGQGSTGANVLTF. CDR3 sequence (DNA): TGCGCCAGCAGCCTAGAACCAGGACAGGGAAGTACTGGGGCCAACGTCCTGACTTTC.

The chain links TRBV2 to TRBJ1-4; 9 bases are a match to TRBD1. The CDR3 spans 13 residues. V lost 8 bases, J lost 5 bases, and 3 bases stayed unmatched. Germline CDR1 reads SNHLY; CDR2 reads FYNNEI. CDR3 bases: TGTGCCAGCGGGGGACAGGGAAATGAAAAACTGTTTTTT. Amino acid sequence: CASGGQGNEKLFF. Full variable domain (outside the CDR3, taken from reference TRBV2 and TRBJ1-4): EPEVTQTPSHQVTQMGQEVILRCVPISNHLYFYWYRQILGQKVEFLVSFYNNEISEKSEIFDDQFSVERPDGSNFTLKIRSTKLEDSAMYFCASGGQGNEKLFFGSGTQLSVL.

The chain has TRBV29-1 and TRBJ2-7; D gene uncertain. Between the trimmed V and J ends, which lost 6 bases and 5 bases, there was a span of 14 bases. Germline CDR1 SQVTM, CDR2 ANQGSEA. The CDR3 loop spans 12 amino acids. DNA for the CDR3: TGCAGCGTCCAGCCCGGGCAGCACGAGCAGTACTTC. This translates into CSVQPGQHEQYF.

For this clone: Other DNA variants within this sample encode the same CDR3. The V call is TRBV5-1, the J call TRBJ2-2; D is uncertain. Per the germline V gene, CDR1 is SGHRS and CDR2 is YFSETQ. The CDR3 totals 14 residues. V dropped 0 bases and J dropped 2 bases, with 5 bases sitting between them. Here the CDR3 DNA reads TGCGCCAGCAGCTTGGGACAAAACACCGGGGAGCTGTTTTTT. As protein: CASSLGQNTGELFF.

The CDR3 reads CASSLDRAMLNSPLHF. CDR3 nucleotide sequence: TGTGCCAGCAGCTTGGACAGGGCCATGCTCAATTCACCCCTCCACTTT. This chain joins TRBV5-4 and TRBJ1-6, with a tentative D call TRBD1 (6 bases). V was shortened by 0 bases and J by 7 bases, with 14 bases between the two germline ends. CDR1 and CDR2 from the germline V gene are SGHNT and YYREEE (reference sequence). This CDR3 has 16 residues.

V is TRBV11-2 and J is TRBJ2-1; D is perhaps TRBD1 (6 bases). The germline V gene encodes CDR1 SGHAT and CDR2 FQNNGV. This CDR3 is 16 amino acids long. V lost 4 bases and J 10 bases, leaving 23 bases between the germline ends. Here the CDR3 DNA reads TGTGCCAGCAGCTCCACCGGGACATCCTGGGGTCGGGAGCAGTTCTTC. Amino acids: CASSSTGTSWGREQFF.